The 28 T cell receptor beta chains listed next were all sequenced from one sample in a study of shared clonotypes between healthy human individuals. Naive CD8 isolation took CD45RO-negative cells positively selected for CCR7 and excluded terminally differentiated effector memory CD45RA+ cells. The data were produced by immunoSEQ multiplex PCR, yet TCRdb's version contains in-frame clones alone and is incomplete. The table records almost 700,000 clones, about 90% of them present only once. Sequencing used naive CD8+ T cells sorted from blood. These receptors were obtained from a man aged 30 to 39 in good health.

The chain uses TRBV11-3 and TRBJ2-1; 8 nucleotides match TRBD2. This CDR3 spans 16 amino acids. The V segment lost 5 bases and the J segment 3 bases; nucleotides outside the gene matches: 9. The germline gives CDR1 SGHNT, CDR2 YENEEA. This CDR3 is CASSMGLVSFYNEQFF. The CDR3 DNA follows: TGTGCCAGCAGCATGGGACTAGTCAGTTTCTACAATGAGCAGTTCTTC.

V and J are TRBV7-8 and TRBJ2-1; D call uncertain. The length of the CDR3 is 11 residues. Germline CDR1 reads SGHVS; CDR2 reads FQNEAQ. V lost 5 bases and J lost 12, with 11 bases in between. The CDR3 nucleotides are TGTGCCAGCAGCCTCCGTGGGGTGCAGTTCTTC. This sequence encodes CASSLRGVQFF.

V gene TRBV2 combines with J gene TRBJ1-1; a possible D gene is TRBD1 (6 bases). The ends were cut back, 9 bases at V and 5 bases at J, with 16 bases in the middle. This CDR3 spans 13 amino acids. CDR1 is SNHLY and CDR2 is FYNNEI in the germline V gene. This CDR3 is CASARGGGTEAFF. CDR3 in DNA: TGTGCCAGTGCGAGAGGAGGGGGGACTGAAGCTTTCTTT.

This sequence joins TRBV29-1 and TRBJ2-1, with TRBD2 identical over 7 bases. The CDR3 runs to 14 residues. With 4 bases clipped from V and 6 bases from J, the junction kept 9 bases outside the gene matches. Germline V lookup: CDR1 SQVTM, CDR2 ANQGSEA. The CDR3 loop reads CSVVGEGLGNEQFF. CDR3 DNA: TGCAGCGTTGTAGGGGAGGGCCTAGGCAATGAGCAGTTCTTC.

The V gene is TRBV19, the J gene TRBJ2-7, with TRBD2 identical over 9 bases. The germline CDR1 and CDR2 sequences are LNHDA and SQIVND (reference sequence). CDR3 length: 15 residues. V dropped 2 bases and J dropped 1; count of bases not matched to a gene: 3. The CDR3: CASSIRAGGSYEQYF. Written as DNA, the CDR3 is TGTGCCAGTAGTATAAGGGCGGGAGGGTCCTACGAGCAGTACTTC.

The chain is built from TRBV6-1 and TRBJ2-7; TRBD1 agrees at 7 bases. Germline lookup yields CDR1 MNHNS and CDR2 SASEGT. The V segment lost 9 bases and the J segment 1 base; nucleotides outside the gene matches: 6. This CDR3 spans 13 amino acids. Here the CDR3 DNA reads TGTGCCAGTATGGGGACAGTTTCCTACGAGCAGTACTTC. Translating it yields CASMGTVSYEQYF.

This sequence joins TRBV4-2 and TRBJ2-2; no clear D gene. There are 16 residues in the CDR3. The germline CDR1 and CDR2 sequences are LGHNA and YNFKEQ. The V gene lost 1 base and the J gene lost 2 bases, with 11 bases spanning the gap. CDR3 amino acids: CASSQVPGLNTGELFF. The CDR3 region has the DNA TGTGCCAGCAGCCAAGTACCCGGGCTTAACACCGGGGAGCTGTTTTTT.

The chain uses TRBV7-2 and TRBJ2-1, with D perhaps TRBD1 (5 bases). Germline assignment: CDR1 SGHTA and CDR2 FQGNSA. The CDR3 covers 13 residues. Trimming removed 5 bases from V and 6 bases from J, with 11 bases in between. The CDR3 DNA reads TGTGCCAGCAGCAAGGGGTGGGGCAATGAGCAGTTCTTC. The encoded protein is CASSKGWGNEQFF. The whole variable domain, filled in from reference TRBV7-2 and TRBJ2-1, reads GAGVSQSPSNKVTEKGKDVELRCDPISGHTALYWYRQSLGQGLEFLIYFQGNSAPDKSGLPSDRFSAERTGGSVSTLTIQRTQQEDSAVYLCASSKGWGNEQFFGPGTRLTVL.

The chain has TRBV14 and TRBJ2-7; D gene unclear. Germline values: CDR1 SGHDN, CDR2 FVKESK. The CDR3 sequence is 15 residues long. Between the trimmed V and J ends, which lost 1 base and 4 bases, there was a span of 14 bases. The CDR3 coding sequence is TGTGCCAGCAGCCAAGGGAGCCCTAACTTATACGAGCAGTACTTC. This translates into CASSQGSPNLYEQYF.

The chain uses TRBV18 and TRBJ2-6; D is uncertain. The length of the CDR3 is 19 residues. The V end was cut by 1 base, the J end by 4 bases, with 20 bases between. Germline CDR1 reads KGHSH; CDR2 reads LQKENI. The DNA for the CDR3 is TGTGCCAGCTCACCACAAAGCTTGGGGTATGACATCGGGGCCAACGTCCTGACTTTC. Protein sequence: CASSPQSLGYDIGANVLTF.

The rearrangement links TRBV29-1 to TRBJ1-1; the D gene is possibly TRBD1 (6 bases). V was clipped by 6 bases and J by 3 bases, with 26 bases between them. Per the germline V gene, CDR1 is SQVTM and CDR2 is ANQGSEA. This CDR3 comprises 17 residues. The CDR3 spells CSVKIQGYAALDTEAFF. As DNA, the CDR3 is TGCAGCGTAAAGATACAGGGATATGCTGCTCTGGACACTGAAGCTTTCTTT.

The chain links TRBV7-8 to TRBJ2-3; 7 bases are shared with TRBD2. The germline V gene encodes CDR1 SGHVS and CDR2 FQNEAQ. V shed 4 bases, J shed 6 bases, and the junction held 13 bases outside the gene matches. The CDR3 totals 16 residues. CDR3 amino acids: CASSSLQAGYGDTQYF. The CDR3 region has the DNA TGTGCCAGCAGCTCGCTACAAGCGGGATACGGGGATACGCAGTATTTT.

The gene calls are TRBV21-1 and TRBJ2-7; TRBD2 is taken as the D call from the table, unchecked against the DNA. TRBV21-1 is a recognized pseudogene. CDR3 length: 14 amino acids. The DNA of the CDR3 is TGTGCCAGCACCCCTAGGAGGGACTCCTACGAGCAGTACTTC. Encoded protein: CASTPRRDSYEQYF.

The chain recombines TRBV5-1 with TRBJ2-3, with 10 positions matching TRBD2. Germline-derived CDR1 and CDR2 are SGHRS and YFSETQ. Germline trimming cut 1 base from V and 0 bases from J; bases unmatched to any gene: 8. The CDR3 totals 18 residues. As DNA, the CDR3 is TGCGCCAGCAGCTTGTACGGACTAGCGGAAACTAGCACAGATACGCAGTATTTT. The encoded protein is CASSLYGLAETSTDTQYF.

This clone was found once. The CDR3 DNA sequence: TGCGCCAGCAGCTTGCGTCCAGTACTGGGCACAGATACGCAGTATTTT. This gives the protein CASSLRPVLGTDTQYF. V and J are TRBV5-1 and TRBJ2-3; D ambiguous. The CDR3 has 16 amino acids. Trimming pared 1 base from V and 1 base from J, leaving 13 bases between. CDR1 and CDR2 (germline): SGHRS, YFSETQ.

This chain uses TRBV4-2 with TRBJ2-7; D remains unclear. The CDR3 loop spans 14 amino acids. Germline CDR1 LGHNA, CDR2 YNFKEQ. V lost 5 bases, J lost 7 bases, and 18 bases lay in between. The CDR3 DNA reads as TGTGCCAGCAGCTTGGATCTCCAGAATACTGAGCAGTACTTC. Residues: CASSLDLQNTEQYF.

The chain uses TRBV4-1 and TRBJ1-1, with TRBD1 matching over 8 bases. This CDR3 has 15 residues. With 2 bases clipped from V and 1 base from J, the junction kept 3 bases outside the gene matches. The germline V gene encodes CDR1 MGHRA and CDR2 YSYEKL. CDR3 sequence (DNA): TGCGCCAGCAGCCAATACGGGACAGGGAACACTGAAGCTTTCTTT. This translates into CASSQYGTGNTEAFF.

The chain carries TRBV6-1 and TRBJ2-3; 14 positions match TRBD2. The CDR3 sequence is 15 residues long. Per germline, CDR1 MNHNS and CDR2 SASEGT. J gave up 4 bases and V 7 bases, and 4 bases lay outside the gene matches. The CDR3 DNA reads TGTGCCAGCATGCCGGGACTAGCGGGAGCAGATACGCAGTATTTT. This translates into CASMPGLAGADTQYF.

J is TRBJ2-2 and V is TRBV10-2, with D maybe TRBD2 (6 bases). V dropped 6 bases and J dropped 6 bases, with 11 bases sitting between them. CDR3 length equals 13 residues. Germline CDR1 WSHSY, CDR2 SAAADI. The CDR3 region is CASSETSSGELFF. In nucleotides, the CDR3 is TGCGCCAGCAGCGAAACTAGCTCCGGGGAGCTGTTTTTT.

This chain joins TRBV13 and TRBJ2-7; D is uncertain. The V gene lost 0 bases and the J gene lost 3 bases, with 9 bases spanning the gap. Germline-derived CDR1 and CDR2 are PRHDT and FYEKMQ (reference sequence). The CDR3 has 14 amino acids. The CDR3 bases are TGTGCCAGCAGCTTAGGGGCACTTAGCTACGAGCAGTACTTC. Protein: CASSLGALSYEQYF.

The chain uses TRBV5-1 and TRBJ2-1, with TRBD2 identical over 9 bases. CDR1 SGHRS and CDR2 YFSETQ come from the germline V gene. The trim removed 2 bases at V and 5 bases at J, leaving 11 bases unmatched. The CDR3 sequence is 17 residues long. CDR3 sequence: CASSFPSLAGENNEQFF. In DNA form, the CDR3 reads TGCGCCAGCAGCTTTCCTTCTTTAGCGGGAGAAAACAATGAGCAGTTCTTC.

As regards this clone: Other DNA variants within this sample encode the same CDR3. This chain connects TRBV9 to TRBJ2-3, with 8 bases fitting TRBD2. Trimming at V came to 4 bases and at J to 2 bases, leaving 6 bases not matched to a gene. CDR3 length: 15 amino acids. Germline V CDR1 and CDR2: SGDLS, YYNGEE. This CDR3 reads CASSPGLADTDTQYF. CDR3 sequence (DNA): TGTGCCAGCAGCCCCGGACTAGCTGACACAGATACGCAGTATTTT.

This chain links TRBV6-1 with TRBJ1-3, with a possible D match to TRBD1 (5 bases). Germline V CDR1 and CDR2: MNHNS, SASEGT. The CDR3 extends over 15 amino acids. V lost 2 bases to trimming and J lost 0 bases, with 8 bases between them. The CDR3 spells CASSETGISGNTIYF. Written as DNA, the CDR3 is TGTGCCAGCAGTGAAACAGGAATCTCTGGAAACACCATATATTTT.

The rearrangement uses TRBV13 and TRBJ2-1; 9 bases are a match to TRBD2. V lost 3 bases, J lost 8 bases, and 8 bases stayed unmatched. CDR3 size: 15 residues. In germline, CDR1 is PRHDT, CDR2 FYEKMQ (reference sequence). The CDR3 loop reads CASSFAGGGTHEQFF. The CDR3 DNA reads TGTGCCAGCAGCTTTGCGGGAGGGGGGACCCATGAGCAGTTCTTC.

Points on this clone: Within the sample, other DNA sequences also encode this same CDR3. CDR3 DNA sequence: TGTGCCAGCAGCCTTGGGGACGGTTACGAGCAGTACTTC. Translating gives CASSLGDGYEQYF. The chain recombines TRBV7-9 with TRBJ2-7; D possibly matches TRBD1 or TRBD2 (5 bases each). The V end was cut by 5 bases, the J end by 4 bases, with 12 bases between. CDR3 length: 13 residues. Germline CDR1 SEHNR, CDR2 FQNEAQ (reference sequence).

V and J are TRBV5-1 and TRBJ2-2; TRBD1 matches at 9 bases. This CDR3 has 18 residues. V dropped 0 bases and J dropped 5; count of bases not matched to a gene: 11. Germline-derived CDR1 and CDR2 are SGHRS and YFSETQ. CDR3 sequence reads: CASSLGPQRQGETGELFF. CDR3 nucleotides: TGCGCCAGCAGCTTGGGCCCTCAACGACAGGGGGAGACCGGGGAGCTGTTTTTT. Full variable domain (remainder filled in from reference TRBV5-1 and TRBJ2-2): KAGVTQTPRYLIKTRGQQVTLSCSPISGHRSVSWYQQTPGQGLQFLFEYFSETQRNKGNFPGRFSGRQFSNSRSEMNVSTLELGDSALYLCASSLGPQRQGETGELFFGEGSRLTVL.

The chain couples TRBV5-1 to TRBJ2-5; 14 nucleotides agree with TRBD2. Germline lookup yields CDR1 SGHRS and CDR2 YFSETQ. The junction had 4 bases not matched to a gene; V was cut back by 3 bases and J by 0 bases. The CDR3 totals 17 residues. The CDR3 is CASSWGTSGSYQETQYF. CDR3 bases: TGCGCCAGCAGCTGGGGGACTAGCGGGAGCTACCAAGAGACCCAGTACTTC.

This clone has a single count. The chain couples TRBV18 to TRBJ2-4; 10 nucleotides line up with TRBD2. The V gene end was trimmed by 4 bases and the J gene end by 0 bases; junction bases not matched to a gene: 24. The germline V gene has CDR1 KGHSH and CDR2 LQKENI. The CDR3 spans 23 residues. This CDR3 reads CASSRTNELAGRDRPIAKNIQYF. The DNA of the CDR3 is TGTGCCAGCTCACGAACGAACGAACTAGCGGGAAGAGACAGACCTATAGCCAAAAACATTCAGTACTTC.